This T cell receptor beta chain was captured in a study of blood T cell repertoires in COVID-19. Sequencing used immunoSEQ multiplex PCR; TCRdb keeps in-frame clones, though not all of them. Found here are around 170,000 clones, approximately 86% of them singletons; the top ten hold 0.45% to 0.6%. After removal of 6 bases from V and 3 bases from J, the junction contained 9 bases not matched to a gene. The CDR3 has 16 amino acids. Germline CDR1 is SGHDN and CDR2 is FVKESK. Sequenced sample: peripheral blood. The sequence was collected from a man aged 55 to 70 with COVID-19, enrolled during active disease. The chain links TRBV14 to TRBJ2-2, with 8 positions matching TRBD1. CDR3 nucleotides: TGTGCCAGCAGACTCGACAGGGGAGTTGACACCGGGGAGCTGTTTTTT. It specifies CASRLDRGVDTGELFF.